This T cell receptor beta chain was documented in a study of T cell responses to AZD1222 COVID-19 vaccine. The germline V gene encodes CDR1 SGHNT and CDR2 YYREEE (reference sequence). J gave up 3 bases and V 2 bases, and 4 bases lay outside the gene matches. The CDR3 is made up of 15 amino acids. The table came from immunoSEQ multiplex PCR; TCRdb's copy has only in-frame clones and leaves some out. The sample contains 150,000 to 200,000 clones, about 92% of which appear only once. This specimen was peripheral blood, taken on day 0 of AZD1222 vaccination. The V gene is TRBV5-4, the J gene TRBJ1-2; the match to TRBD1 covers 10 bases. The sequence was obtained from an adult in good health. The CDR3 DNA reads TGTGCCAGCAGCTTTGGACAGGGGGGGCACTATGGCTACACCTTC. Translating it yields CASSFGQGGHYGYTF.